The source of this TCR beta chain is a study of blood T cell repertoires in COVID-19. Overall study: The study drew acute and convalescent COVID-19 samples from the United States, Italy and Spain. PBMCs, B-cell-depleted T cells, or T cells were the source of the cDNA or gDNA that made up the material.

Germline loops: CDR1 SNHLY, CDR2 FYNNEI. CDR3 length: 14 amino acids. V dropped 5 bases and J dropped 4; count of bases not matched to a gene: 2. Profiled with immunoSEQ multiplex PCR; TCRdb holds only in-frame clones, not every one. The data show fewer than 65,000 clones, more than 85% seen once. The sequenced material came from peripheral blood. The chain joins TRBV2 to TRBJ2-2; TRBD1 agrees at 9 bases. The receptor's source is a man in his fifties with acute or convalescent COVID-19. The CDR3 reads CASSTGGFTGELFF. The CDR3 DNA reads as TGTGCCAGCAGTACAGGGGGCTTCACCGGGGAGCTGTTTTTT. The complete variable domain, with remaining parts taken from reference TRBV2 and TRBJ2-2, reads EPEVTQTPSHQVTQMGQEVILRCVPISNHLYFYWYRQILGQKVEFLVSFYNNEISEKSEIFDDQFSVERPDGSNFTLKIRSTKLEDSAMYFCASSTGGFTGELFFGEGSRLTVL.